This T cell receptor (beta chain) was retrieved from a study of blood T cell repertoires in COVID-19. About the research overall: Material from acute and convalescent COVID-19 was sourced from the United States, Italy and Spain. Sample material is recorded as cDNA or gDNA derived from T cells, B-cell-depleted T cells, or PBMCs.

Authors' analysis steps: Amplified reference gene primers provided the basis for estimating nucleated cell counts. Assay: immunoSEQ multiplex PCR; the TCRdb copy retains only in-frame clones and omits some. The DNA was the basis for D and trimming; V, J and clone size are from that table. The sample shows about 110,000 clones, under 90% of them seen only once. Germline V gives CDR1 KGHDR, CDR2 SFDVKD. V lost 8 bases to trimming and J lost 6 bases; unmatched junction nucleotides: 8. The CDR3 length is 14 residues. The sample comprised peripheral blood. The chain uses TRBV24-1 and TRBJ1-4; 7 positions match TRBD1. This receptor was taken from a woman between 50 and 59 years old with acute or convalescent COVID-19. DNA of the CDR3: TGTGCCACCACCATACGACAGGGCCATGAAAAACTGTTTTTT. Encoded protein: CATTIRQGHEKLFF.